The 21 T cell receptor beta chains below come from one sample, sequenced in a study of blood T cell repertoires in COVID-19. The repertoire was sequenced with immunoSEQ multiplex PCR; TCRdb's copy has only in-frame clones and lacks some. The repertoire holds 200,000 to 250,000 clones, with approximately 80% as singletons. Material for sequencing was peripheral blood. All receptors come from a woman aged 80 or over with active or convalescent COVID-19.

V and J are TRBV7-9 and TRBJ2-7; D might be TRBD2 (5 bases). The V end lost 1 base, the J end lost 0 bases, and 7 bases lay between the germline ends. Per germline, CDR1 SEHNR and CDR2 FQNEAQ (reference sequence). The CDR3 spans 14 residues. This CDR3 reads CASSLGGRSYEQYF. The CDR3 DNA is TGTGCCAGCAGCTTAGGCGGGCGCTCCTACGAGCAGTACTTC.

The DNA for the CDR3 is TGTGCCAGCAGCGTACCAGGGGCAGATACGCAGTATTTT. Protein product: CASSVPGADTQYF. The V call is TRBV7-2, the J call TRBJ2-3; maybe TRBD1 (6 bases). V was shortened by 5 bases and J by 4 bases, with 10 bases between the two germline ends. The CDR3 is made up of 13 amino acids. The germline CDR1 and CDR2 sequences are SGHTA and FQGNSA.

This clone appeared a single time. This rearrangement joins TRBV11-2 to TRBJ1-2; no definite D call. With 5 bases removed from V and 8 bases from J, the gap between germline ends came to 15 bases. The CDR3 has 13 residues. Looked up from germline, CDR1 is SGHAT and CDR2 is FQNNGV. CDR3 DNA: TGTGCCAGCAGCCGAGCACTACGAGAAGGCTACACCTTC. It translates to CASSRALREGYTF.

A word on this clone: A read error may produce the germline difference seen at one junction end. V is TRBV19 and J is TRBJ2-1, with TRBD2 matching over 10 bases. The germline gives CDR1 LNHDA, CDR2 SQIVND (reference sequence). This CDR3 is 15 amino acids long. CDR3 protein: CASSKTSGEYNEKFF. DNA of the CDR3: TGTGCCAGTAGTAAAACTAGCGGGGAGTACAATGAGAAGTTCTTC.

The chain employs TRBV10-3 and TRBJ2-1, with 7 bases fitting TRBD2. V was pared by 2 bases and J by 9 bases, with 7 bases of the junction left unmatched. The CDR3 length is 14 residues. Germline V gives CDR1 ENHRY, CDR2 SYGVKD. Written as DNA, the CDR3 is TGTGCCATCAGTGAGGGGGGAGGGCCGTTTGAGCAGTTCTTC. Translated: CAISEGGGPFEQFF.

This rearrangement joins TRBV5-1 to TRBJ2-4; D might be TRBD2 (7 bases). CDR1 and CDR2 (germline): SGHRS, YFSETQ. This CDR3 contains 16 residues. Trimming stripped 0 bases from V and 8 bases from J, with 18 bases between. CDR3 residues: CASSLDGAGAGDIQYF. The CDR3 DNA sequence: TGCGCCAGCAGCTTGGATGGGGCGGGAGCAGGGGACATTCAGTACTTC.

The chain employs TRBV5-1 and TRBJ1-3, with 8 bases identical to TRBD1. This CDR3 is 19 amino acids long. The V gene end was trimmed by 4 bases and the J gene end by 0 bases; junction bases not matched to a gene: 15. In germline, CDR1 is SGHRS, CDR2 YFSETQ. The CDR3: CASSPDGRQGLSSGNTIYF. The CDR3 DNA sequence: TGCGCCAGCAGCCCCGATGGCCGACAGGGGTTAAGCTCTGGAAACACCATATATTTT.

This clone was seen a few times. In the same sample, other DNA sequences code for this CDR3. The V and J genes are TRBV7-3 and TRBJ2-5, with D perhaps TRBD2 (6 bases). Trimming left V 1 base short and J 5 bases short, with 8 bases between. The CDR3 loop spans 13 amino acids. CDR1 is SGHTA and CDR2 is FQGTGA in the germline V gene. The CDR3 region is CASSLNGGETQYF. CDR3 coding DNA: TGTGCCAGCAGCTTAAATGGAGGGGAGACCCAGTACTTC.

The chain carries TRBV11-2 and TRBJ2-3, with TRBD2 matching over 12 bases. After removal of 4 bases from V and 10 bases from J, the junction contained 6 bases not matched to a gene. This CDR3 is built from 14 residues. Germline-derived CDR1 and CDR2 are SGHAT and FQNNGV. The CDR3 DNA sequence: TGTGCCAGCAGCTCGCTAGCGGGGGGGGTAGCGCAGTATTTT. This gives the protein CASSSLAGGVAQYF.

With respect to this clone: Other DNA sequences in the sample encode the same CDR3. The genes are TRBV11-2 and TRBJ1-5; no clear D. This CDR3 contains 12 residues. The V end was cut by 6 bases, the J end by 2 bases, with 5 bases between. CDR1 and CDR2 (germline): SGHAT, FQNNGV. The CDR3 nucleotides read TGTGCCAGCAGTCAGGGCAATCAGCCCCAGCATTTT. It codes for CASSQGNQPQHF.

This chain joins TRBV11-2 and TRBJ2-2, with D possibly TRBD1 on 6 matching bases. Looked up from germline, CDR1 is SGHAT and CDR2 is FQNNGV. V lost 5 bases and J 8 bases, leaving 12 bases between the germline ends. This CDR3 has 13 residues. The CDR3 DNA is TGTGCCAGCAGCAACAGGGTTTATGGGGAGCTGTTTTTT. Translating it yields CASSNRVYGELFF.

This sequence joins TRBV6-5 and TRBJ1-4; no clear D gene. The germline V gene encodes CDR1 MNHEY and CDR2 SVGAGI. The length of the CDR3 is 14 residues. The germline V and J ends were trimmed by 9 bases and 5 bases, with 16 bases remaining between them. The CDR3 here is CARLPADENEKLFF. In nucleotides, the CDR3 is TGTGCCAGACTACCGGCAGATGAAAATGAAAAACTGTTTTTT.

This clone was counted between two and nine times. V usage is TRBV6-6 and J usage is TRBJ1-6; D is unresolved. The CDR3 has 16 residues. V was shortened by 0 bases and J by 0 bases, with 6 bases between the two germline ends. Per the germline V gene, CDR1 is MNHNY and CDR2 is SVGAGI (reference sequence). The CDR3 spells CASSYSESSYNSPLHF. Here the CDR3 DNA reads TGTGCCAGCAGTTACTCGGAGAGCTCCTATAATTCACCCCTCCACTTT.

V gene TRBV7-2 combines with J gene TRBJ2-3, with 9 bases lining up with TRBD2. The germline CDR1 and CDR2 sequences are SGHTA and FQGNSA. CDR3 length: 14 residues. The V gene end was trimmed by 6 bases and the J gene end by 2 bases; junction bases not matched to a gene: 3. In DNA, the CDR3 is TGTGCCAGCAGAATAGCGGGAGTCACAGATACGCAGTATTTT. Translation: CASRIAGVTDTQYF. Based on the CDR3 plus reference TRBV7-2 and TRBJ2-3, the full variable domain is GAGVSQSPSNKVTEKGKDVELRCDPISGHTALYWYRQSLGQGLEFLIYFQGNSAPDKSGLPSDRFSAERTGGSVSTLTIQRTQQEDSAVYLCASRIAGVTDTQYFGPGTRLTVL.

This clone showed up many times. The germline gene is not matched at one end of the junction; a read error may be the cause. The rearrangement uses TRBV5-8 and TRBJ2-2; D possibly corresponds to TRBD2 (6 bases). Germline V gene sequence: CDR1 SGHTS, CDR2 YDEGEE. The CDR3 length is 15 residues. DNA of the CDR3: TGTGCCAGCAGCCCGGACGGCGGGAACGCCGGGGAGCTGTTTTTT. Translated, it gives CASSPDGGNAGELFF.

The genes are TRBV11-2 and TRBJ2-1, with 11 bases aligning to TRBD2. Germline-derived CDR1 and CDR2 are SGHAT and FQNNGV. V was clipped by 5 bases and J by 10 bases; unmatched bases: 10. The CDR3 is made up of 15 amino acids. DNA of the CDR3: TGTGCCAGCAGCATATCTAGCGGGGGGTTGGGGGAGCAGTTCTTC. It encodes CASSISSGGLGEQFF.

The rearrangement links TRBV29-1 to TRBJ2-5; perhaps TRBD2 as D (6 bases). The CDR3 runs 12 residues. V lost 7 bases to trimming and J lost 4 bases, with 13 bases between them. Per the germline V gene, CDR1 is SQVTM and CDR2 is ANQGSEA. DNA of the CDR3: TGCAGCGGGAGGGCCCCCGGAGAGACCCAGTACTTC. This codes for CSGRAPGETQYF.

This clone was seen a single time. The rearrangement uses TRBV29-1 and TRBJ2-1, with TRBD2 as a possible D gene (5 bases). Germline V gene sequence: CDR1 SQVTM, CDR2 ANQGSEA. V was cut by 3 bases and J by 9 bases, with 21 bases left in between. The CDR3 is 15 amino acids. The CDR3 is CSVEVGRRFLGEQFF. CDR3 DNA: TGCAGCGTTGAGGTAGGCAGGAGGTTTCTTGGTGAGCAGTTCTTC.

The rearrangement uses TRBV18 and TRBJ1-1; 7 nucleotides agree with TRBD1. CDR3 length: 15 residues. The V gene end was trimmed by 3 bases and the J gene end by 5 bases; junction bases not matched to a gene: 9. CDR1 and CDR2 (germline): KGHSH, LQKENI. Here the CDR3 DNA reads TGTGCCAGCTCACCCACGATGACAGGGTTGACTGAAGCTTTCTTT. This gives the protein CASSPTMTGLTEAFF.

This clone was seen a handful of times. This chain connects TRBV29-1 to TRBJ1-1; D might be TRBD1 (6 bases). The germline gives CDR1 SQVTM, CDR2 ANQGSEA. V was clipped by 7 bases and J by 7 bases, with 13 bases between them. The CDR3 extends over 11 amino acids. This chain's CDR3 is CSASDRNEAFF. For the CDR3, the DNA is TGCAGCGCCTCCGACAGGAATGAAGCTTTCTTT. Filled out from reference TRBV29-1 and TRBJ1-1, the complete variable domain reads SAVISQKPSRDICQRGTSLTIQCQVDSQVTMMFWYRQQPGQSLTLIATANQGSEATYESGFVIDKFPISRPNLTFSTLTVSNMSPEDSSIYLCSASDRNEAFFGQGTRLTVV.

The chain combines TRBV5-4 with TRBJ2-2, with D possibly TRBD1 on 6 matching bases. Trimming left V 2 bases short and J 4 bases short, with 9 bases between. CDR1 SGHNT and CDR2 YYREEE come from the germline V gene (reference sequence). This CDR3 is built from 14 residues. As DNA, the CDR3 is TGTGCCAGCAGCTTACAGGGACCCACCGGGGAGCTGTTTTTT. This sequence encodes CASSLQGPTGELFF.